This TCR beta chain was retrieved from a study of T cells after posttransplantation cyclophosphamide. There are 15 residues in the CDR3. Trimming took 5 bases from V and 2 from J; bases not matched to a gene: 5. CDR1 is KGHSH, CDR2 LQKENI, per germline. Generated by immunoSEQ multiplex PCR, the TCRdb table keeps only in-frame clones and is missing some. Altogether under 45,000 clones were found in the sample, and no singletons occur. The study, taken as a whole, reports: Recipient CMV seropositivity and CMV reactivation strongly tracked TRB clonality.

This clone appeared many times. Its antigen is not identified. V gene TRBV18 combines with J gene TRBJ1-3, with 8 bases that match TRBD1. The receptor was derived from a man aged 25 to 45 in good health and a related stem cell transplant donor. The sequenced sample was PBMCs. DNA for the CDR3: TGTGCCAGCTCATCACTGACAGGGGCTGGAAACACCATATATTTT. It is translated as CASSSLTGAGNTIYF.